This T cell receptor beta chain is drawn from a study of cytomegalovirus exposure and HLA in healthy donors. Study details: The platform used for the 120 validation repertoires matched that of the 666 first-cohort repertoires, a later analysis reported.

CDR3 length: 16 residues. J gave up 4 bases and V 4 bases, and 8 bases lay outside the gene matches. CDR1 and CDR2 from the germline V gene are SGHRS and YFSETQ. A word on this clone: No antigen is known for it.

Study results and caveats: Altogether, 150 or so TCR beta chains were recorded as cytomegalovirus-associated. Whilst most TCR sequences proved rare, a subset of public TCRs occurred across many donors.

Method: immunoSEQ multiplex PCR; TCRdb's copy keeps in-frame clones and lacks some. The sample records approximately 110,000 clones, around 94% being singletons. Sequencing was done on a sample of PBMCs. J is TRBJ2-6 and V is TRBV5-1, with 7 bases aligning to TRBD1. This sequence originates from a woman under 30 in good health and CMV-seronegative. The chain's CDR3 is CASSISGQQGANVLTF. The CDR3 nucleotides are TGCGCCAGCAGCATATCGGGACAGCAGGGGGCCAACGTCCTGACTTTC.